This T cell receptor beta chain was profiled in a study of blood T cell repertoires in COVID-19. Study background: Italy, Spain and the United States were the sources of the convalescent and acute COVID-19 samples.

Individuals aged 18 to 89 years were recruited from about two dozen US areas. Grouping used clinical history reported by participants in a survey and questionnaire. Authors' data handling: How many nucleated cells were present was estimated from reference gene primer amplification. TCRdb's copy holds only in-frame clones and misses some; the assay was immunoSEQ multiplex PCR. That table gives V, J and clone size, and the DNA gave D and trimming. Of around 400,000 clones detected, about nine tenths appear once; the ten largest clones hold more than 0.85%. This clone occurred once. The CDR3 runs 13 residues. Between the trimmed V and J ends, which lost 5 bases and 1 base, there was a span of 8 bases.

The source is a woman between 40 and 55 years old who had been exposed to COVID-19. V usage is TRBV12-3 or TRBV12-4 and J usage is TRBJ1-1; D not resolved. Sequences were obtained from PBMCs or T cells enriched from blood (not recorded which). The CDR3 DNA sequence: TGTGCCAGCAGTGCAACACGGAACACTGAAGCTTTCTTT. Protein: CASSATRNTEAFF.